This T cell receptor beta chain originates from a study of T cell responses to AZD1222 COVID-19 vaccine. Across the whole study: Pooled samples include second doses given at about 4 or 12 weeks.

V shed 7 bases and J shed 5 bases, with 15 bases lying between them. Germline lookup yields CDR1 WNHNN and CDR2 SYGVQD (reference sequence). This CDR3 is 14 amino acids long. General study points: It was only after the peak T cell response that any repertoires were sampled. Baseline seropositives among AZD1222 recipients totaled only five to seven. A mostly white British donor set with more females was recruited, and clonal diversity was possibly underestimated.

Assay used: immunoSEQ multiplex PCR; TCRdb lists only in-frame clones, some missing. There are some 130,000 clones in the sample; around 86% occur only once, and around 20% lies in the top ten. In regard to this clone: Its specificity is unknown.

The TCR was taken from an adult in good health. Sequenced here: peripheral blood, sampled on day 0 of AZD1222 vaccination. V and J are TRBV10-1 and TRBJ1-3; no definite D call. The CDR3 DNA reads as TGCGCCAGCAACACAAAGGACCTCCGAAACACCATATATTTT. This translates into CASNTKDLRNTIYF.